The clone carrying this T cell receptor (beta chain) was observed a single time. The entry originates in a study of OX40 agonist ivuxolimab in advanced cancers. Background on the study: Eligibility admitted prior anti-PD-1, anti-PD-L1 or anti-CTLA-4 therapy; about 42% had some.

Method: immunoSEQ multiplex PCR; TCRdb's copy keeps in-frame clones and lacks some. The data hold approximately 41,000 clones, with approximately 87% observed a single time. CDR1 and CDR2 (germline): PRHDT, FYEKMQ (reference sequence). There are 13 residues in the CDR3. V was trimmed by 5 bases and J by 4 bases, leaving 12 bases between them. This material consisted of CD4+ or CD8+ T cells sorted from blood, taken in a trial of the OX40 agonist ivuxolimab. This chain uses TRBV13 with TRBJ2-7; unclear D gene. The origin of this receptor is an adult with an advanced solid tumor such as melanoma, head and neck, liver or kidney cancer. CDR3 in amino acids: CASSLQWGYEQYF. CDR3 coding DNA: TGTGCCAGCAGCCTCCAATGGGGTTACGAGCAGTACTTC.